The clone carrying this T cell receptor beta chain came up once. CDR3 size: 16 residues. Per germline, CDR1 LGHDT and CDR2 YNNKEL (reference sequence). Trimming removed 1 base from V and 4 bases from J; junction bases left unmatched: 6. This sample was taken from a study of Graves' ophthalmopathy and Graves' hyperthyroidism. Each diagnosis was determined on the basis of clinical symptoms, serum thyroxine, TRAb, thyroid ultrasound and orbital computed tomography. Using RNA transcripts, the TCR beta CDR3 regions were amplified. HTBI primers were used in a first-round RT-PCR, which preceded a second-round multiplex PCR. A single record per CDR3 protein comes from TCRdb applying MiXCR to the multiplex PCR reads. Altogether roughly 1.1 million distinct CDR3 sequences are present, about two fifths being singletons, with the ten largest covering 11%.

The genes are TRBV3-1 and TRBJ1-2, with 10 bases lining up with TRBD1. Sequenced input: peripheral blood or thyroid tissue (not recorded which). This clonotype originated in an adult man with Graves' hyperthyroidism. CDR3 nucleotides: TGTGCCAGCAGCCAAGGGCCCGGGACAGGGGCCTATGGCTACACCTTC. Protein product: CASSQGPGTGAYGYTF.